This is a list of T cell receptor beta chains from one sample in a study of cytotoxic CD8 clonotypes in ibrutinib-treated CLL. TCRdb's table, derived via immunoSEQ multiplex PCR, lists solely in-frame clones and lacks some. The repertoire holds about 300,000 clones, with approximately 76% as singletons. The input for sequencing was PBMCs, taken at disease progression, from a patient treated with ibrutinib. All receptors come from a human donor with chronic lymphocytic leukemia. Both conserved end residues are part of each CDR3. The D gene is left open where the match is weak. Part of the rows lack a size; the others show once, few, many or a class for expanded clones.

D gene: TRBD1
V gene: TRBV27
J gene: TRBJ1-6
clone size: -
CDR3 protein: CASSSPLRQGSNSPLHF
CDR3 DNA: TGTGCCAGCAGTTCTCCTCTACGACAGGGATCGAATTCACCCCTCCACTTT

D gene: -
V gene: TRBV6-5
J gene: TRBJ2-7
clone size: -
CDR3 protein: CASSYRDTTREQYF
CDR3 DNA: TGTGCCAGCAGTTACCGGGACACCACCCGAGAGCAGTACTTC

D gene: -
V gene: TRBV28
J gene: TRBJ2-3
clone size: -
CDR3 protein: CASSSAALQGTDTQYF
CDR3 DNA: TGTGCCAGCAGTTCTGCGGCCCTTCAAGGCACAGATACGCAGTATTTT

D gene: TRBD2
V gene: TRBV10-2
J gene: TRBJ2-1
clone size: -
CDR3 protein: CASRGTSGREFNEQFF
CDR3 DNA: TGCGCCAGCAGGGGGACTAGCGGGAGGGAGTTCAATGAGCAGTTCTTC

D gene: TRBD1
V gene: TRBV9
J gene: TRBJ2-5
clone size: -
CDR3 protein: CASSVATTGGYQETQYF
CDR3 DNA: TGTGCCAGCAGCGTAGCTACTACAGGGGGGTACCAAGAGACCCAGTACTTC

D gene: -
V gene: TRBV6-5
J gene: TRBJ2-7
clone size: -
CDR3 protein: CASSPPNGIDEQYF
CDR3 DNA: TGTGCCAGCAGTCCGCCTAATGGGATCGACGAGCAGTACTTC

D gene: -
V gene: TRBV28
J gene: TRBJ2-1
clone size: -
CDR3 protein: CASSPDGPYRYNEQFF
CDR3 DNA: TGTGCCAGCAGTCCAGACGGACCCTACCGTTACAATGAGCAGTTCTTC

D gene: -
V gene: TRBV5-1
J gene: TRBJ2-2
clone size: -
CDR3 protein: CASSPLAGVTGELFF
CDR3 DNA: TGCGCCAGCAGCCCCCTCGCAGGAGTCACCGGGGAGCTGTTTTTT

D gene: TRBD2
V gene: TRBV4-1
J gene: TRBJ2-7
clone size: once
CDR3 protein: CASSQGLRGGGAAFYEQYF
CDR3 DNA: TGCGCCAGCAGCCAAGGGCTTAGGGGCGGGGGGGCGGCGTTTTACGAGCAGTACTTC

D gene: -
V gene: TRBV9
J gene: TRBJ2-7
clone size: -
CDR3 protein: CASSRSGTYSYEQYF
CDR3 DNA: TGTGCCAGCAGCAGATCCGGGACTTATTCCTACGAGCAGTACTTC

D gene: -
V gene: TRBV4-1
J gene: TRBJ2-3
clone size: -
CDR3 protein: CASSRAGLQLGTDTQYF
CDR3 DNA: TGCGCCAGCAGCCGCGCAGGGCTCCAACTGGGCACAGATACGCAGTATTTT

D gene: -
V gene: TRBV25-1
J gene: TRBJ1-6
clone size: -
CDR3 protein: CASSVGTASPLHF
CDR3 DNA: TGTGCCAGCAGTGTAGGGACTGCTTCACCCCTCCACTTT

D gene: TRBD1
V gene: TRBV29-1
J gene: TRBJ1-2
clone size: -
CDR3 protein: CSVLGQQKSPWANYGYTF
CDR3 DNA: TGCAGCGTGCTGGGACAGCAGAAATCGCCCTGGGCTAACTATGGCTACACCTTC

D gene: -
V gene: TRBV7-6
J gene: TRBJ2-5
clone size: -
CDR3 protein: CASWGRERSQYF
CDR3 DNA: TGTGCCAGCTGGGGAAGAGAACGCTCCCAGTACTTC

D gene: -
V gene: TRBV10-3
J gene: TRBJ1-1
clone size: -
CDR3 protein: CAISEYVKENTEAFF
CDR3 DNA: TGTGCCATCAGTGAGTATGTAAAGGAGAACACTGAAGCTTTCTTT

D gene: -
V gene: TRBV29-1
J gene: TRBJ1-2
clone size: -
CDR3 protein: CSVETVSNYGYTF
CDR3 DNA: TGCAGCGTCGAAACAGTGTCCAACTATGGCTACACCTTC

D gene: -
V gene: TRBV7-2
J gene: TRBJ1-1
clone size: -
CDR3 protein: CASSLEGGRSTEAFF
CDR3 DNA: TGTGCCAGCAGCTTAGAAGGAGGGAGGAGCACTGAAGCTTTCTTT

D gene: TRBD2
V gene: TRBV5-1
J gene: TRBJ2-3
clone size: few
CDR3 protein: CASSLGLAGVDTQYF
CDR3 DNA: TGCGCCAGCAGCTTGGGACTAGCGGGGGTGGATACGCAGTATTTT

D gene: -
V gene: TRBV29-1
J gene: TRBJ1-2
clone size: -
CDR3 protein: CSAIVPGYYGYTF
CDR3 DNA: TGCAGCGCCATAGTCCCGGGCTACTATGGCTACACCTTC

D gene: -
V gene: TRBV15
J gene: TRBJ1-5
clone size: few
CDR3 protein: CATSGRNQPQHF
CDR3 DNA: TGTGCCACCAGTGGCCGCAATCAGCCCCAGCATTTT

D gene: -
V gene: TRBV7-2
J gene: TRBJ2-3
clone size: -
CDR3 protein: CASSLGGKTDTQYF
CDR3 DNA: TGTGCCAGCAGCTTGGGCGGGAAGACAGATACGCAGTATTTT

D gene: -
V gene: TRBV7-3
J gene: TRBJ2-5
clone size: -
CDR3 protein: CASSFTGSQETQYF
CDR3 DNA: TGTGCCAGCAGCTTCACGGGCAGCCAAGAGACCCAGTACTTC

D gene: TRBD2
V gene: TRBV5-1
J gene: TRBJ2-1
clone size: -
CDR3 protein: CASSLRGLADYNEQFF
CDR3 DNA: TGCGCCAGCAGCTTGCGTGGACTAGCGGACTACAATGAGCAGTTCTTC

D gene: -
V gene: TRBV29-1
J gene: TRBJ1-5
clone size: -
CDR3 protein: CSVGDQGQPQHF
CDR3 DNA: TGCAGCGTTGGTGACCAAGGCCAGCCCCAGCATTTT

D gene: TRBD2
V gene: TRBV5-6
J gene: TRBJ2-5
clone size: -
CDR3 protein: CASSLVAGGAQYF
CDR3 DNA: TGTGCCAGCAGCTTGGTAGCGGGAGGGGCCCAGTACTTC

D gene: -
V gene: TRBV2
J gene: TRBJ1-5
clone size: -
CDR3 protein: CASKPNGQPQHF
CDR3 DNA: TGTGCCAGCAAGCCAAACGGTCAGCCCCAGCATTTT

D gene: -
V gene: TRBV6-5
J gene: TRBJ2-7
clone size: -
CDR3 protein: CATQTGNYEQYF
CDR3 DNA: TGTGCCACACAGACTGGGAATTACGAGCAGTACTTC

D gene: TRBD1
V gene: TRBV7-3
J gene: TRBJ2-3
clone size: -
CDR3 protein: CASSLRDREYGTQYF
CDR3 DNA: TGTGCCAGCAGCCTCCGAGACAGGGAATATGGTACGCAGTATTTT

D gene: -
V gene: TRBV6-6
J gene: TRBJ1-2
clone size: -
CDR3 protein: CASSSRTGNYGYTF
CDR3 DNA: TGTGCCAGCAGTTCTCGAACAGGGAACTATGGCTACACCTTC

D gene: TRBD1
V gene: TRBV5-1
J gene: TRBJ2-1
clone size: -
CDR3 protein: CASSPDRGLWANEQFF
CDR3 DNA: TGCGCCAGCAGCCCCGACAGGGGGTTGTGGGCCAATGAGCAGTTCTTC

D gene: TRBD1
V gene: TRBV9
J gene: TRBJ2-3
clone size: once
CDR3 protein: CASSVGDRVPTQYF
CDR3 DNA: TGTGCCAGCAGCGTAGGGGACAGGGTTCCTACGCAGTATTTT

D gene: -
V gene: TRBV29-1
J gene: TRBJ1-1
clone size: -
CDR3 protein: CSVPGTELETEAFF
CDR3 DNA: TGCAGCGTTCCAGGGACGGAGCTAGAAACTGAAGCTTTCTTT

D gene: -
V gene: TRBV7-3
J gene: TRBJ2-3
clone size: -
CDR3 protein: CASSRDHTDTQYF
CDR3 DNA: TGTGCCAGCAGCAGGGATCACACAGATACGCAGTATTTT

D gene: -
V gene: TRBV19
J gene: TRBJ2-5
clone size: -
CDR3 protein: CASSTTTQETQYF
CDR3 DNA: TGTGCCAGTAGTACGACTACTCAAGAGACCCAGTACTTC